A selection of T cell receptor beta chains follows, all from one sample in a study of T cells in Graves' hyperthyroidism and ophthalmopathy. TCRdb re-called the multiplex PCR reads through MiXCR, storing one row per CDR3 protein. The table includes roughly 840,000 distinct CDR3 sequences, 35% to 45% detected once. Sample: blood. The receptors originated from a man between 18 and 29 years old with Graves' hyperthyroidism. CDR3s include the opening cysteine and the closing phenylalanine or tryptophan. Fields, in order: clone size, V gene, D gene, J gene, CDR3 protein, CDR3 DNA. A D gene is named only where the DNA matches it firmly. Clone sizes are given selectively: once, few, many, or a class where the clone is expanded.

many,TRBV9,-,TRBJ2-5,CASSVEPRETQYF,TGTGCCAGCAGCGTGGAGCCCAGGGAGACCCAGTACTTC
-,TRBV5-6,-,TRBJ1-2,CASSPSIKGGYTF,TGTGCCAGCAGCCCCTCGATTAAAGGAGGCTACACCTTC
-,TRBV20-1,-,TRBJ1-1,CSAHKEVNTEAFF,TGCAGTGCTCACAAAGAAGTAAACACTGAAGCTTTCTTT
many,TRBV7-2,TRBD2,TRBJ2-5,CASSPSGVGKTQYF,TGTGCCAGCAGTCCTAGCGGGGTAGGAAAGACCCAGTACTTC
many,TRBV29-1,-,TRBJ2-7,CSVDAGLQGEQYF,TGCAGCGTTGACGCGGGGCTCCAAGGCGAGCAGTACTTC
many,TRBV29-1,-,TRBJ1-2,CSVEDKLSYGYTF,TGCAGCGTTGAAGATAAACTATCCTATGGCTACACCTTC
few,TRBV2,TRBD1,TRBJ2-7,CASSSRGGDRGVEQYF,TGTGCCAGCAGCTCGAGGGGAGGGGACAGGGGCGTCGAGCAGTACTTC
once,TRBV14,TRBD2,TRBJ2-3,CASSSFSGHTDTQYF,TGTGCCAGCAGTTCCTTTAGCGGGCACACAGATACGCAGTATTTT
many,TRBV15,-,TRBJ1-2,CATSRDSGGYTF,TGTGCCACCAGCAGAGATTCGGGGGGCTACACCTTC
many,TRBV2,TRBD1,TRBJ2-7,CASMRTQGGTYEQYF,TGTGCCAGCATGCGTACACAGGGGGGAACCTACGAGCAGTACTTC
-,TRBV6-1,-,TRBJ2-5,CASSQTTGRETQYF,TGTGCCAGCAGCCAGACGACAGGACGCGAGACCCAGTACTTC
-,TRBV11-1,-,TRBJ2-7,CASSSYPRSSYEQYF,TGTGCCAGCAGCTCCTACCCCCGGAGCTCCTACGAGCAGTACTTC
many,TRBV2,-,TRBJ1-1,CASSERAVNTEAFF,TGTGCCAGCAGTGAACGGGCAGTGAACACTGAAGCTTTCTTT
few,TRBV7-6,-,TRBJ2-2,CASSLALETLTGELFF,TGTGCCAGCAGCTTAGCGCTCGAGACATTAACCGGGGAGCTGTTTTTT
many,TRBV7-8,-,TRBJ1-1,CASSLDGEGTEAFF,TGTGCCAGCAGCTTAGATGGGGAAGGAACTGAAGCTTTCTTT
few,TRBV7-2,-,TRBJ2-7,CASSLAGDPQYF,TGTGCCAGCAGCTTAGCCGGGGATCCCCAGTACTTC
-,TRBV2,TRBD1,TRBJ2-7,CASRQGQVSSYEQYF,TGTGCCAGCAGGCAGGGACAGGTGAGCTCCTACGAGCAGTACTTC
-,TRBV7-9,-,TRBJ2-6,CASSLGPGGNTEAF,TGTGCCAGCAGCTTGGGACCAGGGGGGAACACTGAAGCTTTC
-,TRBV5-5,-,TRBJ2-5,CASSWPGETQYF,TGTGCCAGCAGTTGGCCGGGGGAGACCCAGTACTTC
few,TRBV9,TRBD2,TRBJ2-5,CASSSSRLAGEQETQYF,TGTGCCAGCAGCTCTAGTAGGCTAGCGGGAGAGCAAGAGACCCAGTACTTC
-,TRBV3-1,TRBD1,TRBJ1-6,CASSQVAGDSSPLHF,TGTGCCAGCAGCCAAGTTGCGGGGGACAGTTCACCCCTCCACTTT
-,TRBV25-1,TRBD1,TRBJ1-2,CASAGQGHGYTF,TGTGCCAGCGCTGGACAGGGGCATGGCTACACCTTC
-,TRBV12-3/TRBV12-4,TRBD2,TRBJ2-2,CASSFRTSGSQNTGELFF,TGTGCCAGCAGTTTTCGGACTAGCGGGAGTCAGAACACCGGGGAGCTGTTTTTT
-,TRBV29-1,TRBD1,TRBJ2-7,CSAISDRAGQQYF,TGCAGCGCCATCAGTGACAGGGCAGGCCAGCAGTACTTC
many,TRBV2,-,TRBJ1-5,CASRGDEANQPQHF,TGTGCCAGCAGGGGGGACGAGGCTAATCAGCCCCAGCATTTT
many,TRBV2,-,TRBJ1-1,CASSAEQMNTEAFF,TGTGCCAGCAGTGCGGAACAGATGAACACTGAAGCTTTCTTT
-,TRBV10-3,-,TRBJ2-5,CASSQGGGTETQYF,TGTGCCAGCAGCCAAGGGGGGGGAACGGAGACCCAGTACTTC
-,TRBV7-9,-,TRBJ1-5,CASSLGWQTNQPQHF,TGTGCCAGCAGCTTGGGGTGGCAGACCAATCAGCCCCAGCATTTT
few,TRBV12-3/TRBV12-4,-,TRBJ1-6,CASSFTTGSPLHF,TGTGCCAGCAGTTTCACGACGGGTTCACCCCTCCACTTT
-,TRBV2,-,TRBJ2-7,CASSDTRFTGLGEQYF,TGTGCCAGCAGTGACACCCGGTTTACGGGTTTGGGCGAGCAGTACTTC
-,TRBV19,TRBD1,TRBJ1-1,CASTNRGTEAFF,TGTGCCAGTACCAACAGGGGGACTGAAGCTTTCTTT
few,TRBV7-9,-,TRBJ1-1,CASSRRGTGTEAFF,TGTGCCAGCAGTCGCAGGGGAACTGGCACTGAAGCTTTCTTT
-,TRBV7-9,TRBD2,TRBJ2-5,CASSEGTSGAGKTQYF,TGTGCCAGCAGCGAGGGGACTAGCGGGGCAGGGAAGACCCAGTACTTC
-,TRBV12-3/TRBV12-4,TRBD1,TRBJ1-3,CASSPYRGYSGNTIYF,TGTGCCAGCAGTCCCTACAGGGGTTACTCTGGAAACACCATATATTTT
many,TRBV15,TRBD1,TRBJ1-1,CATSRDRGLGTEAFF,TGTGCCACCAGCAGAGATAGGGGGCTTGGCACTGAAGCTTTCTTT
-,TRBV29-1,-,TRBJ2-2,CSGRGAGELFF,TGCAGCGGCAGGGGAGCCGGGGAGCTGTTTTTT
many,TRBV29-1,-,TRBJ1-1,CSVLGVRANTEAFF,TGCAGCGTTTTAGGGGTCAGGGCGAACACTGAAGCTTTCTTT
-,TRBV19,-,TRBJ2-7,CASSARPEVSYEQYF,TGTGCCAGTAGTGCCCGTCCGGAGGTCTCCTACGAGCAGTACTTC
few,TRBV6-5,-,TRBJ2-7,CASSYGPTYGEQYF,TGTGCCAGCAGTTACGGGCCAACCTACGGCGAGCAGTACTTC
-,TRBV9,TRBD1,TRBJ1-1,CASSDLTGTGGYKAFF,TGTGCCAGCAGCGACCTAACCGGGACAGGGGGTTATAAAGCTTTCTTT
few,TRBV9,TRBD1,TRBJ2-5,CASSDALRTGEETQYF,TGTGCCAGCAGTGACGCTTTACGGACAGGGGAAGAGACCCAGTACTTC
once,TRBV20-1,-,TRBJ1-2,CSAALATGNYGYTF,TGCAGTGCCGCACTCGCGACAGGAAACTATGGCTACACCTTC